These T cell receptor beta chains were read from a single sample in a study of shared clonotypes between healthy human individuals. Here immunoSEQ multiplex PCR was the method, and the copy in TCRdb shows in-frame clones only, minus some. Of about 1 million clones in the sample, around 75% are singletons; the top ten hold roughly 1.5%. Sequencing used memory CD4+ T cells sorted from blood. The origin of the receptors is a man between 18 and 35 years old in good health. The CDR3 runs from the conserved cysteine through the conserved F or W. D genes are given only for firm matches. Some rows have no size entry. The others give once, few or many, or a class for an expanded clone.

TRBV2,TRBJ2-7,11,.,.,CASSDSGVQYF,TGTGCCAGCAGTGACTCGGGTGTGCAGTACTTC
TRBV7-2,TRBJ2-5,14,TRBD1,.,CASSTGVMAETQYF,TGTGCCAGCAGCACAGGGGTCATGGCGGAGACCCAGTACTTC
TRBV7-2,TRBJ1-1,15,TRBD1,.,CASSLASGGIAEAFF,TGTGCCAGCAGCTTAGCCTCAGGGGGCATCGCTGAAGCTTTCTTT
TRBV6-5,TRBJ2-7,14,TRBD2,.,CASSYPGTNAEQYF,TGTGCCAGCAGTTACCCCGGGACTAATGCCGAGCAGTACTTC
TRBV29-1,TRBJ1-3,10,.,.,CSAQGNTIYF,TGCAGCGCCCAAGGAAACACCATATATTTT
TRBV18,TRBJ2-3,15,.,.,CASSLLGQLTDTQYF,TGTGCCAGCTCACTACTAGGACAGTTGACAGATACGCAGTATTTT
TRBV5-4,TRBJ1-1,13,.,.,CASSSEGFTEAFF,TGTGCCAGCAGCTCCGAGGGTTTCACTGAAGCTTTCTTT
TRBV9,TRBJ2-1,14,TRBD1,.,CASSTDRGYNEQFF,TGTGCCAGCAGCACGGACAGGGGGTACAATGAGCAGTTCTTC
TRBV5-1,TRBJ2-5,14,.,.,CASSLTAAQETQYF,TGCGCCAGCAGCTTGACGGCGGCTCAAGAGACCCAGTACTTC
TRBV28,TRBJ1-2,13,.,.,CASSFKGAYGYTF,TGTGCCAGCAGTTTCAAGGGAGCCTATGGCTACACCTTC
TRBV7-7,TRBJ2-5,13,TRBD1,.,CASSLAGGKTQYF,TGTGCTAGCAGCTTAGCAGGGGGCAAGACCCAGTACTTC
TRBV6-1,TRBJ2-3,15,TRBD2,.,CASSGTSGAADTQYF,TGTGCCAGCAGTGGGACTAGCGGGGCGGCAGATACGCAGTATTTT
TRBV7-2,TRBJ2-7,12,.,.,CASSSTGSEQYF,TGTGCCAGCAGCTCCACAGGGTCCGAGCAGTACTTC
TRBV10-2,TRBJ1-5,12,.,once,CASTELNQPQHF,TGCGCCAGCACGGAGCTGAATCAGCCCCAGCATTTT
TRBV4-3,TRBJ2-1,15,.,.,CASSQEGTGYNEQFF,TGCGCCAGCAGCCAAGAAGGGACTGGCTACAATGAGCAGTTCTTC
TRBV25-1,TRBJ1-2,14,.,few,CASSDSVSGRGYTF,TGTGCCAGCAGTGATAGTGTATCGGGGCGTGGCTACACCTTC
TRBV10-3,TRBJ1-4,12,.,.,CAISEWGEKLFF,TGTGCCATCAGTGAGTGGGGGGAAAAACTGTTTTTT
TRBV7-9,TRBJ1-4,14,.,.,CASSLSQLNEKLFF,TGTGCCAGCAGCTTAAGCCAGCTTAATGAAAAACTGTTTTTT